Presented here are 9 T cell receptor beta chains from one specimen sequenced in a study of CD8+CD57+ T cells in acquired aplastic anemia. Only patients with CD8+CD57+ cell expansion on flow cytometry were chosen for sequencing. According to the study, genomic DNA was the template for TCR beta VDJ and CDR3 profiling. TCRdb called the reads again in MiXCR, with one record for every CDR3 protein. In the table there are around 500,000 distinct CDR3 sequences, about a third of which are singletons. The specimen sequenced was sorted CD4+, CD8+, or CD8+CD57+ T cells (not recorded which) from PBMCs. Source of these receptors: a human donor with aplastic anemia.

The chain combines TRBV10-3 with TRBJ1-6, with TRBD1 matching 8 bases. J gave up 10 bases and V 10 bases, and 18 bases lay outside the gene matches. Looked up from germline, CDR1 is ENHRY and CDR2 is SYGVKD. The CDR3 sequence is 16 residues long. The CDR3 bases are TGTGCCAGCACCGAGACAGGGGTCTCAAATTCGTCACCCCTCCACTTT. Translating gives CASTETGVSNSSPLHF.

This clonotype was observed a handful of times. The genes are TRBV7-3 and TRBJ2-1; no reliable D call. The germline CDR1 and CDR2 sequences are SGHTA and FQGTGA. The CDR3 is 15 residues long. The V end was cut by 0 bases, the J end by 7 bases, with 13 bases between. The CDR3 spells CASSLTGPQWNEQFF. CDR3 coding DNA: TGTGCCAGCAGCTTAACTGGGCCGCAATGGAATGAGCAGTTCTTC.

Details on this clonotype: This may be a read error: a much more frequent sequence differs by one nucleotide. Since the CDR3 does not end with the conserved phenylalanine or tryptophan, this likely comes from a read error. The chain has TRBV10-2 and TRBJ2-2, with TRBD2 matching 12 bases. V lost 4 bases, J lost 8 bases, and 2 bases stayed unmatched. Per germline, CDR1 WSHSY and CDR2 SAAADI. The CDR3 extends over 14 amino acids. The CDR3 region has the DNA TGCGCCAGCAGTGGACTAGCGGGAGTAGGGGAGCTGTTTCTT. Its translation: CASSGLAGVGELFL.

There are many counts of this clonotype. This sequence joins TRBV19 and TRBJ1-5; D remains ambiguous. The germline CDR1 and CDR2 sequences are LNHDA and SQIVND (reference sequence). The CDR3 totals 14 residues. Trimming shortened V by 0 bases and J by 9 bases, and 12 bases separated the two germline ends. In nucleotides, the CDR3 is TGTGCCAGTAGTATAGAGGGTTTGGACGGGCCCCAGCATTTT. Protein sequence: CASSIEGLDGPQHF.

In its sample, this clonotype was seen many times. The chain employs TRBV7-8 and TRBJ2-5; TRBD1 is a possible D gene (6 bases). This CDR3 has 15 amino acids. Germline V gene sequence: CDR1 SGHVS, CDR2 FQNEAQ. V lost 5 bases to trimming and J lost 0 bases, with 13 bases between them. The CDR3 region is CASSRNQGHQETQYF. The CDR3 bases are TGTGCCAGCAGCCGAAACCAGGGGCACCAAGAGACCCAGTACTTC.

The chain combines TRBV4-1 with TRBJ2-7; D is undetermined. The germline gives CDR1 MGHRA, CDR2 YSYEKL. The CDR3 has 15 residues. Trimming stripped 0 bases from V and 2 bases from J, with 11 bases between. As DNA, the CDR3 is TGCGCCAGCAGCCAAGAAGTCGGGCGAACCTACGAGCAGTACTTC. It encodes CASSQEVGRTYEQYF.

A few counts support this clonotype. The chain combines TRBV10-3 with TRBJ1-2; 9 bases are a match to TRBD1. CDR1 and CDR2 (germline): ENHRY, SYGVKD. The V segment lost 4 bases and the J segment 8 bases; nucleotides outside the gene matches: 17. This CDR3 comprises 17 residues. The CDR3 DNA reads TGTGCCATCAGTGGTGAGCCTAGTTTGACAGGGGGGAGAGGCTACACCTTC. Its protein product is CAISGEPSLTGGRGYTF.

The chain joins TRBV13 to TRBJ1-3; D unresolved. V shed 3 bases and J shed 0 bases, with 6 bases lying between them. The germline V gene has CDR1 PRHDT and CDR2 FYEKMQ (reference sequence). CDR3 length: 14 amino acids. CDR3 coding DNA: TGTGCCAGCAGCTTGTTCAGCTCTGGAAACACCATATATTTT. Protein: CASSLFSSGNTIYF.

In the case of this clonotype: Being one base from a much bigger clone, this may be a read error. V and J are TRBV10-3 and TRBJ2-3, with 10 bases lining up with TRBD2. Germline CDR1 and CDR2: ENHRY and SYGVKD. The CDR3 has 16 amino acids. J gave up 4 bases and V 4 bases, and 8 bases lay outside the gene matches. Here the CDR3 reads CAISGTSGPNADTQYF. The CDR3 bases are TGTGCCATCAGTGGGACTAGCGGACCCAACGCAGATACGCAGTATTTT.